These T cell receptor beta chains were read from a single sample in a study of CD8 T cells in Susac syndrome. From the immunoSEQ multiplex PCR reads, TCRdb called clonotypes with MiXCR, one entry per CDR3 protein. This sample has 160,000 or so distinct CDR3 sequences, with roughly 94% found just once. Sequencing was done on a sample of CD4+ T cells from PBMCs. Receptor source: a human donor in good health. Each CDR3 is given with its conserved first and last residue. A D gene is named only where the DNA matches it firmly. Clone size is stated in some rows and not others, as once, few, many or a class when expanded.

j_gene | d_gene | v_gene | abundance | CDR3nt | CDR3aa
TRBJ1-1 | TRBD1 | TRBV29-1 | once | TGCAGCGGTGGGGGACAGATGAACACTGAAGCTTTCTTT | CSGGGQMNTEAFF
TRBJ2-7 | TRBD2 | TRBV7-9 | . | TGTGCCAGCAACGCCCCTGTAGCGGGAGGACTCAGCTCCTACGAGCAGTACTTC | CASNAPVAGGLSSYEQYF
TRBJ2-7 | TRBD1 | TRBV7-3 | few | TGTGCCAGCAGCATTCGACAGGGGGCTGGTGAGCAGTACTTC | CASSIRQGAGEQYF
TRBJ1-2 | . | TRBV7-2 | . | TGTGCCAGCAGCTTAGTCCCTGGAGGCTACACCTTC | CASSLVPGGYTF
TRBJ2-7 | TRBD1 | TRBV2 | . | TGTGCCAGCAGTAAGAGGACAGGGATCGAGCAGTACTTC | CASSKRTGIEQYF
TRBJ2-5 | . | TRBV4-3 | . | TGCGCCAGCAGCCAAGAGGGTCTCGGGGAGACCCAGTACTTC | CASSQEGLGETQYF
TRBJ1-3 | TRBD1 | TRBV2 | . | TGTGCCAGCAGTGCTCGGGACAGGAGCCCGAGCTCTGGAAACACCATATATTTT | CASSARDRSPSSGNTIYF
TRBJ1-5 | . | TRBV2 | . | TGTGCCAGCAGTGGACAGGACCATCAGCCCCAGCATTTT | CASSGQDHQPQHF
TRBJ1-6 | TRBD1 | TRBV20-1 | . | TGCAGTGCTAGACCTCAGGGGGCTAAGGGGAATTCACCCCTCCACTTT | CSARPQGAKGNSPLHF
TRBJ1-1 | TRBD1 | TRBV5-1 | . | TGCGCCAGTTCGACAGGGGGTTACACTGAAGCTTTCTTT | CASSTGGYTEAFF
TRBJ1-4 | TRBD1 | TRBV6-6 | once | TGTGCCAGCAGTTCGGACAGGGGGCGAGGGGAAAAACTGTTTTTT | CASSSDRGRGEKLFF
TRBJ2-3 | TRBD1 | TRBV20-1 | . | TGCAGTGCTGCCGGGACAGGGGGTGCAGATACGCAGTATTTT | CSAAGTGGADTQYF
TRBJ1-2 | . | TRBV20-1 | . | TGCAGTGCTAGAGATCCGCGGGACGCCTATGGCTACACCTTC | CSARDPRDAYGYTF
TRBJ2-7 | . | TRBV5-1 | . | TGCGCCAGCAGCTCCCAGGGTCACGAGCAGTACTTC | CASSSQGHEQYF
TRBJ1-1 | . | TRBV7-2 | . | TGTGCCAGCAGGCCTACAGGGATGCGCACTGAAGCTTTCTTT | CASRPTGMRTEAFF
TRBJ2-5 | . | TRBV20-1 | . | TGCAGTGCTAGAGGGTTGGGCCGCCACGAGAGGGAGACCCAGTACTTC | CSARGLGRHERETQYF
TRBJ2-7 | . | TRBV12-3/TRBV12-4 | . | TGTGCCAGCAGCCGGACCTGGGGGGCTGGCTCCTACGAGCAGTACTTC | CASSRTWGAGSYEQYF
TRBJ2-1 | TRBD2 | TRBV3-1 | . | TGTGCCAGCAGCCCGTTAGCGGGGAACTCCTACAATGAGCAGTTCTTC | CASSPLAGNSYNEQFF
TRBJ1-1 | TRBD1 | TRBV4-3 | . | TGCGCCAGCAGCCAAGATATACAGGGGGCCACTGAAGCTTTCTTT | CASSQDIQGATEAFF
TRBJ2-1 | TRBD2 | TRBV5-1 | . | TGCGCCAGCAGCTTGCGGGGGGACGATGAGCAGTTCTTC | CASSLRGDDEQFF
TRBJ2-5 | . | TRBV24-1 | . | TGTGCCACCAGTGATTTCCGCGGGGACTACCAAGAGACCCAGTACTTC | CATSDFRGDYQETQYF
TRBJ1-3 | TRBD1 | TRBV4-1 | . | TGCGCCAGCAGCCCTCGGACAGGGGCCTTCTCTGGAAACACCATATATTTT | CASSPRTGAFSGNTIYF
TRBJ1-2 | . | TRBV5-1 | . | TGCGCCAGCAGCTTCGCACAGGGCGTCGATGGCTACACCTTC | CASSFAQGVDGYTF
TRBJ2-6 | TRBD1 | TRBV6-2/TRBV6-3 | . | TGTGCCAGCAGGGGAAACAGGGGGCGACTTTCTGGGGCCAACGTCCTGACTTTC | CASRGNRGRLSGANVLTF
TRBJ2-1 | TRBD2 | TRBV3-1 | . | TGTGCCAGCAGCCTGGGACTAGCGGCAATCAATGAGCAGTTCTTC | CASSLGLAAINEQFF
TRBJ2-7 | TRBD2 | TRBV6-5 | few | TGTGCCAGCAGTTACCAGGGGACTAGCGGACCCTACGAGCAGTACTTC | CASSYQGTSGPYEQYF
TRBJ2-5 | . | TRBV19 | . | TGTGCCAGTAGTCCGACCCTCCGGGACACAAAACAAGAGACCCAGTACTTC | CASSPTLRDTKQETQYF
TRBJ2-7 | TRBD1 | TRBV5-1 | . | TGCGCCAGCAGCTGGGACAGGGGTTCGGGCGAGCAGTACTTC | CASSWDRGSGEQYF
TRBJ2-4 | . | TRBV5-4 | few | TGTGCCAGCAGCTTGGATGGAGGGCAAAACATTCAGTACTTC | CASSLDGGQNIQYF
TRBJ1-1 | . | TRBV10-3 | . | TGTGCCATCAGTGAGTCCTACCCCACTGAAGCTTTCTTT | CAISESYPTEAFF
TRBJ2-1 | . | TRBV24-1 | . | TGTGCCACCAGTGATTTCGGGCAGGGTGATCAAGGCTCCTACAATGAGCAGTTCTTC | CATSDFGQGDQGSYNEQFF
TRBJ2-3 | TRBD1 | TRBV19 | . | TGTGCCAGTAGTAAGGGACAGGTCCTCACAGATACGCAGTATTTT | CASSKGQVLTDTQYF
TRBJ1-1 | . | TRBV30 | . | TGTGCCTGGACCGACGCATGGGGGGGCGGTGAAGCTTTCTTT | CAWTDAWGGGEAFF
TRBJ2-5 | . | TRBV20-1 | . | TGCAGTGCTCTGACCCCCCAGCGTAATGACCAAGAGACCCAGTACTTC | CSALTPQRNDQETQYF
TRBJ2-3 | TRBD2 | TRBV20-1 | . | TGCAGTGCTAGAGAGGGAGGGCCTAGCACAGATACGCAGTATTTT | CSAREGGPSTDTQYF
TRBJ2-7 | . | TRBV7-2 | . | TGTGCCAGCAGCTTATCCAGGTACTCCTACGAGCAGTACTTC | CASSLSRYSYEQYF
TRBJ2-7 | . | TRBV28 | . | TGTGCCAGCACTTTAAACTCCTACGAGCAGTACTTC | CASTLNSYEQYF
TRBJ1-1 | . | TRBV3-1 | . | TGTGCCAGCAGCCCCTGGGTAGGGGTGAACACTGAAGCTTTCTTT | CASSPWVGVNTEAFF
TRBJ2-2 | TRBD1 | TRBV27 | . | TGTGCCAGCAGTTTGAGGACAGGGTCCCCCGCGGACACCGGGGAGCTGTTTTTT | CASSLRTGSPADTGELFF
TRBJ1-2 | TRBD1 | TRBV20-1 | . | TGCAGTGCTAGAGATACCCGGACAGGGACTACTAACTATGGCTACACCTTC | CSARDTRTGTTNYGYTF
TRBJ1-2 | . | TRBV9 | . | TGTGCCAGCAGCCCCCGAACAGGGTGGAACTATGGCTACACCTTC | CASSPRTGWNYGYTF
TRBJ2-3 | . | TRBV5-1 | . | TGCGCCAGCAGCTTGGACTCGAGCACAGATACGCAGTATTTT | CASSLDSSTDTQYF
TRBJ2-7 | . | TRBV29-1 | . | TGCAGCGTTGAAGTCGGACTCCACGAGCAGTACTTC | CSVEVGLHEQYF
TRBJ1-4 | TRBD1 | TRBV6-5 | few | TGTGCCAGCAGTCGACAGGGATCAACTAATGAAAAACTGTTTTTT | CASSRQGSTNEKLFF
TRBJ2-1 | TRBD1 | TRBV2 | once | TGTGCCAGCAGGACAGGGAGCTCCTACAATGAGCAGTTCTTC | CASRTGSSYNEQFF
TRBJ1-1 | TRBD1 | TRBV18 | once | TGTGCCAGCTCACTACGGACAGGGAAGAACACTGAAGCTTTCTTT | CASSLRTGKNTEAFF
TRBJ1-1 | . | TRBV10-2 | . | TGCGCCAGCAGTGGGGGACGGGGGGCGCTTACTGAAGCTTTCTTT | CASSGGRGALTEAFF
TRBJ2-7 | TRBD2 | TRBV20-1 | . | TGCAGTGCTAGAGGGCGGGAGGGGAATCCCTACGAGCAGTACTTC | CSARGREGNPYEQYF
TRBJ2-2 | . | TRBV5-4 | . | TGTGCCAGCAGCGGCTGGACATCGAACACCGGGGAGCTGTTTTTT | CASSGWTSNTGELFF